The rows below give T cell receptor beta chains drawn from one sample of a study of metastatic and nonmetastatic thyroid tumors. TCRdb re-called clones from the PCR reads using MiXCR. The table lists around 19,000 clones, less than 35% of them singletons, with less than 15% in the top ten. Sequenced material: blood. These receptors were collected from a female donor with papillary thyroid cancer or a benign thyroid nodule (not recorded which). Some clones in this sample may be carry-over from other donors' samples. CDR3s include the opening cysteine and the closing phenylalanine or tryptophan. D genes are given only for firm matches. Part of the rows lack a size; the others show once, few, many or a class for expanded clones.

V,size,J,D,CDR3,DNA
TRBV6-1,-,TRBJ1-2,-,CASTDPDRTAYTF,TGTGCCAGCACTGACCCGGACCGGACCGCCTACACCTTC
TRBV20-1,-,TRBJ2-7,TRBD2,CSASGTSDYEQYF,TGCAGTGCCTCCGGGACTAGCGACTACGAGCAGTACTTC
TRBV20-1,-,TRBJ1-2,-,CSARVAGLDYGYTF,TGCAGTGCTAGAGTCGCAGGGCTTGACTATGGCTACACCTTC
TRBV4-1,medium-sized,TRBJ2-5,-,CASSQDLTWSIGETQYF,TGCGCCAGCAGCCAAGATCTTACGTGGAGTATCGGAGAGACCCAGTACTTC
TRBV15,many,TRBJ1-4,-,CATSRTGTLNEKLFF,TGTGCCACCAGCAGAACAGGGACCCTTAATGAAAAACTGTTTTTT
TRBV20-1,medium-sized,TRBJ1-3,-,CSAPLGAHSGNTIYF,TGCAGTGCTCCGTTGGGGGCCCACTCTGGAAACACCATATATTTT
TRBV6-1,many,TRBJ2-7,-,CATTTGPGVLNNEQYF,TGTGCCACTACGACAGGCCCGGGCGTTCTCAACAACGAGCAGTACTTC
TRBV28,few,TRBJ2-7,TRBD1,CASRPGQAWYEQYF,TGTGCCAGCAGGCCGGGACAGGCATGGTACGAGCAGTACTTC
TRBV7-9,many,TRBJ2-1,TRBD1,CASSPTGVNEQFF,TGTGCCAGCAGCCCGACAGGGGTCAATGAGCAGTTCTTC
TRBV15,-,TRBJ2-5,TRBD1,CATIRDPADRDSRETQYF,TGCGCCACCATCAGAGACCCGGCTGACCGGGACAGCCGAGAGACCCAGTACTTC
TRBV5-1,-,TRBJ2-1,TRBD1,CASSLRGQGNNEQFF,TGCGCCAGCAGCCTCAGGGGACAGGGGAACAATGAGCAGTTCTTC
TRBV28,-,TRBJ1-5,TRBD1,CASRAGGPGPQHF,TGTGCCAGCAGGGCAGGGGGCCCGGGGCCCCAGCATTTT
TRBV28,many,TRBJ2-5,-,CASSFRFRETQYF,TGTGCCAGCAGTTTCCGGTTCAGGGAGACCCAGTACTTC
TRBV20-1,-,TRBJ1-5,-,CSARTRVWGNQPQHF,TGCAGTGCTAGGACACGGGTGTGGGGGAATCAGCCCCAGCATTTT
TRBV4-3,many,TRBJ1-4,-,CASSQGLGRANEKLFF,TGCGCCAGCAGCCAAGGTCTGGGTAGAGCTAATGAAAAACTGTTTTTC
TRBV20-1,-,TRBJ2-2,-,CSVLAPVNGELFF,TGCAGTGTCCTAGCCCCAGTTAACGGGGAGCTGTTTTTT
TRBV7-2,many,TRBJ1-5,TRBD1,CASSLAARGGQPQHF,TGTGCCAGCAGCTTAGCCGCCAGGGGGGGACAGCCCCAGCATTTT